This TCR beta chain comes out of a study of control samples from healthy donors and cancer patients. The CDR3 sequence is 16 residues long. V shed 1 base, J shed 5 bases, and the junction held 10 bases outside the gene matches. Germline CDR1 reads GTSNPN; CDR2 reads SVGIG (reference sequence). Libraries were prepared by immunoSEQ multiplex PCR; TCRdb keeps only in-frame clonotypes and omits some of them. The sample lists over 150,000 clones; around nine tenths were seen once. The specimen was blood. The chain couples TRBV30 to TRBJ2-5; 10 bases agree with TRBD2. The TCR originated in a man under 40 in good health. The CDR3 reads CAWSEASSGGGETQYF. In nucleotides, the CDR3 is TGTGCCTGGAGTGAAGCCTCTAGCGGGGGTGGGGAGACCCAGTACTTC.